Below, 26 T cell receptor beta chains from the same sample are listed, as sequenced in a study of blood T cell repertoires in COVID-19. Produced via immunoSEQ multiplex PCR; TCRdb's table is partial and in-frame only. The data contain some 44,000 clones, roughly four fifths of them singletons. The specimen was peripheral blood. Every receptor here comes from a woman aged 60-75 years with acute or convalescent COVID-19.

The chain employs TRBV5-1 and TRBJ2-2; 8 nucleotides match TRBD2. In germline, CDR1 is SGHRS, CDR2 YFSETQ. Unmatched junction bases numbered 3, after V lost 1 base and J lost 4 bases. This CDR3 has 15 amino acids. DNA for the CDR3: TGCGCCAGCAGCTTGACGGGGGGGACCACCGGGGAGCTGTTTTTT. It specifies CASSLTGGTTGELFF.

The chain's CDR3 is CASSHRGGSYEQYF. The CDR3 coding sequence is TGCGCCAGCAGCCACCGCGGAGGATCCTACGAGCAGTACTTC. This rearrangement joins TRBV4-3 to TRBJ2-7; D might be TRBD2 (5 bases). The CDR3 totals 14 residues. CDR1 is LGHNA and CDR2 is YSLEER in the germline V gene. Trimming shortened V by 3 bases and J by 1 base, and 10 bases separated the two germline ends.

With respect to this clone: The same CDR3 is also encoded by other DNA sequences in this sample. CDR3 sequence (DNA): TGTGCCAGCAGCTTGGGACAGAACACTGAAGCTTTCTTT. It specifies CASSLGQNTEAFF. This chain links TRBV7-3 with TRBJ1-1, with D perhaps matching TRBD1 (6 bases). Between the trimmed V and J ends, which lost 3 bases and 1 base, there was a span of 6 bases. Germline-derived CDR1 and CDR2 are SGHTA and FQGTGA. CDR3 size: 13 residues.

V usage is TRBV19 and J usage is TRBJ2-3, with 9 bases identical to TRBD2. CDR3 length: 16 amino acids. V was clipped by 4 bases and J by 3 bases; unmatched bases: 8. Germline-derived CDR1 and CDR2 are LNHDA and SQIVND (reference sequence). CDR3 nucleotides: TGTGCCAGTAGTAGGCGCGGCGGGGGGGCAACAGATACGCAGTATTTT. Its protein product is CASSRRGGGATDTQYF.

This clone was observed a handful of times. CDR3 protein: CASSPSSGSDEKLFF. CDR3 coding DNA: TGTGCCAGCAGTCCATCTTCAGGGTCTGATGAAAAACTGTTTTTT. The V call is TRBV5-4, the J call TRBJ1-4; D might be TRBD1 (5 bases). The CDR3 loop spans 15 amino acids. Germline-derived CDR1 and CDR2 are SGHNT and YYREEE (reference sequence). Trimming pared 5 bases from V and 6 bases from J, leaving 17 bases between.

The chain carries TRBV6-1 and TRBJ1-2; 10 positions match TRBD1. This CDR3 is 15 amino acids long. Germline V gene lookup returns CDR1 MNHNS and CDR2 SASEGT. Germline trimming cut 0 bases from V and 4 bases from J; bases unmatched to any gene: 2. The CDR3, as DNA: TGTGCCAGCAGTGAAGCGGGGACAGGGGTCTATGGCTACACCTTC. This encodes CASSEAGTGVYGYTF.

This rearrangement joins TRBV4-3 to TRBJ2-3; 8 nucleotides line up with TRBD2. The ends lost 1 base at V and 4 bases at J; junction bases unmatched: 7. The CDR3 is 16 amino acids. Germline values: CDR1 LGHNA, CDR2 YSLEER. This CDR3 is CASSQVTGGLPDTQYF. DNA of the CDR3: TGCGCCAGCAGCCAAGTGACGGGGGGGCTCCCAGATACGCAGTATTTT.

The rearrangement joins TRBV9 to TRBJ2-7, with D possibly TRBD1 on 6 matching bases. This CDR3 has 14 amino acids. Germline V CDR1 and CDR2: SGDLS, YYNGEE. The ends were cut back, 3 bases at V and 3 bases at J, with 13 bases in the middle. CDR3 nucleotide sequence: TGTGCCAGCAGCGCGAATCCGACAGGCTACGAGCAGTACTTC. Protein product: CASSANPTGYEQYF.

The chain has TRBV12-3 or TRBV12-4 and TRBJ1-1; possible D gene TRBD1, 6 bases. Trimming shortened V by 6 bases and J by 4 bases, and 12 bases separated the two germline ends. The CDR3 is made up of 13 amino acids. CDR3 DNA sequence: TGTGCCAGCAGAAATACAGGGTTCACTGAAGCTTTCTTT. Protein sequence: CASRNTGFTEAFF.

In nucleotides, the CDR3 is TGTGCCAGCAGGTGCGGGTTGCTGAACCCCTCTGGAAACACCATATATTTT. This gives the protein CASRCGLLNPSGNTIYF. This rearrangement joins TRBV6-4 to TRBJ1-3; D is unclear. Germline V gene sequence: CDR1 MRHNA, CDR2 SNTAGT. V was shortened by 6 bases and J by 0 bases, with 18 bases between the two germline ends. CDR3 length: 17 residues.

This clone was observed a handful of times. This chain connects TRBV4-1 to TRBJ2-2, with 10 positions matching TRBD2. Per germline, CDR1 MGHRA and CDR2 YSYEKL. Trimming took 2 bases from V and 1 from J; bases not matched to a gene: 1. The CDR3 consists of 16 residues. CDR3 nucleotides: TGCGCCAGCAGCCAAACTAGCGGGGTGAACACCGGGGAGCTGTTTTTT. Its protein is CASSQTSGVNTGELFF.

The chain recombines TRBV19 with TRBJ1-6; 9 nucleotides match TRBD1. Germline loops: CDR1 LNHDA, CDR2 SQIVND (reference sequence). CDR3 length: 15 residues. Trimming took 10 bases from V and 7 from J; bases not matched to a gene: 11. The CDR3 DNA is TGTGCCACCCGATTAACAGGGGGCGGCAATTCACCCCTCCACTTT. Protein sequence: CATRLTGGGNSPLHF.

This clone was counted once. The chain recombines TRBV10-3 with TRBJ1-2; D call uncertain. Looked up from germline, CDR1 is ENHRY and CDR2 is SYGVKD. The CDR3 spans 15 residues. V lost 0 bases and J 4 bases, leaving 12 bases between the germline ends. Written as DNA, the CDR3 is TGTGCCATCAGTGAGTCCCGTACAGACCTCTATGGCTACACCTTC. Its translation is CAISESRTDLYGYTF.

V usage is TRBV5-1 and J usage is TRBJ2-5; D might be TRBD1 (6 bases). This CDR3 spans 14 amino acids. The germline CDR1 and CDR2 sequences are SGHRS and YFSETQ. Trimming shortened V by 0 bases and J by 5 bases, and 11 bases separated the two germline ends. The CDR3 DNA is TGCGCCAGCAGCTTGGTGGGGGCGGGTGAGACCCAGTACTTC. Translated: CASSLVGAGETQYF.

The rearrangement joins TRBV19 to TRBJ1-1; D uncertain. The CDR3 consists of 14 residues. Per germline, CDR1 LNHDA and CDR2 SQIVND (reference sequence). V lost 3 bases, J lost 1 base, and 9 bases lay in between. The CDR3 here is CASSMRESNTEAFF. CDR3 nucleotide sequence: TGTGCCAGTAGTATGCGAGAGTCGAACACTGAAGCTTTCTTT.

There are a few counts of this clone. This rearrangement joins TRBV27 to TRBJ1-6; no firm D call. The germline V and J ends were trimmed by 3 bases and 7 bases, with 13 bases remaining between them. The CDR3 totals 15 residues. Germline V gives CDR1 MNHEY, CDR2 SMNVEV (reference sequence). CDR3 coding DNA: TGTGCCAGCAGTTTCTTTCGGGCGGGGAATTCACCCCTCCACTTT. This gives the protein CASSFFRAGNSPLHF.

This sequence joins TRBV27 and TRBJ2-7; tentatively, D is TRBD1 (6 bases). The CDR3 consists of 13 residues. Trimming left V 4 bases short and J 3 bases short, with 10 bases between. Germline CDR1 and CDR2: MNHEY and SMNVEV (reference sequence). CDR3 sequence: CASSSKDSYEQYF. The CDR3, as DNA: TGTGCCAGCAGTTCGAAGGACAGCTACGAGCAGTACTTC.

This chain uses TRBV6-5 with TRBJ2-1; 8 nucleotides agree with TRBD2. From germline, CDR1 is MNHEY and CDR2 SVGAGI. This CDR3 region has 15 residues. With V trimmed by 8 bases and J by 1 base, 7 bases remained unmatched. CDR3: CASFPGGVSYNEQFF. CDR3 nucleotides: TGTGCCAGCTTCCCGGGGGGGGTATCCTACAATGAGCAGTTCTTC.

The chain is built from TRBV2 and TRBJ2-1, with D tentatively TRBD1 (5 bases). The CDR3 has 13 residues. Trimming took 7 bases from V and 5 from J, leaving 12 bases between them. CDR1 and CDR2 (germline): SNHLY, FYNNEI. CDR3 sequence: CASTTDRHNEQFF. The CDR3 bases are TGTGCCAGCACCACCGACAGACACAATGAGCAGTTCTTC. Complete variable domain (other parts from reference TRBV2 and TRBJ2-1): EPEVTQTPSHQVTQMGQEVILRCVPISNHLYFYWYRQILGQKVEFLVSFYNNEISEKSEIFDDQFSVERPDGSNFTLKIRSTKLEDSAMYFCASTTDRHNEQFFGPGTRLTVL.

V usage is TRBV5-6 and J usage is TRBJ1-4; D not certain. Trimming took off 5 bases at V and 6 bases at J, with 8 bases between the two ends. The CDR3 is 12 amino acids. Germline values: CDR1 SGHDT, CDR2 YYEEEE. The CDR3 loop is CASRLRDEKLFF. DNA for the CDR3: TGTGCCAGCAGACTGAGGGATGAAAAACTGTTTTTT.

DNA for the CDR3: TGTGCCAGCAGTTTGACAGGGGGCGAGGGGTACGAGCAGTACTTC. Protein: CASSLTGGEGYEQYF. This chain joins TRBV27 and TRBJ2-7; 10 positions match TRBD1. The CDR3 is 15 residues long. V was clipped by 3 bases and J by 4 bases; unmatched bases: 6. Germline lookup yields CDR1 MNHEY and CDR2 SMNVEV (reference sequence).

The J gene is TRBJ2-1, the V gene TRBV7-2; TRBD1 agrees at 10 bases. The CDR3 extends over 14 amino acids. V lost 5 bases and J lost 15; bases outside the gene matches: 13. Germline V gene lookup returns CDR1 SGHTA and CDR2 FQGNSA. The CDR3 DNA is TGTGCCAGCAGCACTCTCCTTTCCCGGGACAGGGGGTTCTTC. Translating gives CASSTLLSRDRGFF.

The V gene is TRBV5-5, the J gene TRBJ2-2; the D gene is possibly TRBD1 (5 bases). Germline-derived CDR1 and CDR2 are SGHKS and YYEKEE (reference sequence). V shed 8 bases and J shed 3 bases, with 14 bases lying between them. The CDR3 has 14 residues. CDR3 sequence (DNA): TGTGCCAGTTCCAGGGTATCGGACACCGGGGAGCTGTTTTTT. Translation gives CASSRVSDTGELFF.

This clone appeared once. The chain joins TRBV6-1 to TRBJ2-2; D is ambiguous. Germline CDR1 reads MNHNS; CDR2 reads SASEGT. This CDR3 is 14 amino acids long. Trimming cost V 0 bases and J 7 bases, with 9 bases left between them. The CDR3 nucleotides read TGTGCCAGCAGTGAAGCGCCGGAGAACGGGGAGCTGTTTTTT. Protein sequence: CASSEAPENGELFF.

The sample holds one count of this clone. The gene calls are TRBV6-5 and TRBJ2-7; TRBD1 matches 10 bases. This CDR3 comprises 15 residues. J gave up 1 base and V 1 base, and 1 base lay outside the gene matches. In germline, CDR1 is MNHEY, CDR2 SVGAGI. The CDR3 DNA reads TGTGCCAGCAGTTACTTGGGACAGGGGTCCTACGAGCAGTACTTC. Its protein product is CASSYLGQGSYEQYF.

This chain uses TRBV7-2 with TRBJ1-6; possible D gene TRBD1, 6 bases. Trimming removed 2 bases from V and 10 bases from J, with 12 bases in between. This CDR3 has 14 amino acids. Germline V lookup: CDR1 SGHTA, CDR2 FQGNSA. CDR3 in amino acids: CASSLRDTGSPLHF. CDR3 DNA sequence: TGTGCCAGCAGCTTACGGGACACCGGGTCACCCCTCCACTTT.